These T cell receptor beta chains were read from a single sample in a study of STAT3 mutations in large granular lymphocyte leukemia. Profiling relied on immunoSEQ multiplex PCR, and the TCRdb table lists in-frame clones only, not all of them. The sample carries approximately 45,000 clones, approximately 78% recorded once. Sequencing was carried out using PBMCs. The receptors were gathered from a human donor with T large granular lymphocyte leukemia. Some clones in this sample may be carry-over from other donors' samples. Both conserved end residues are part of each CDR3.

j_call,cdr3_length,v_call,cdr3_aa
TRBJ2-1,14,TRBV21-1,CASSKRRGGNEQFF
TRBJ1-1,13,TRBV27,CASSLSLSGRAFF
TRBJ1-1,13,TRBV7-8,CASSWTSNTEAFF
TRBJ2-5,12,TRBV7-2,CASSLAGLTPYF
TRBJ1-6,19,TRBV28,CASSRLGGATSSYNSPLHF
TRBJ2-1,18,TRBV5-1,CASSMSLSGGAGHNEQFF
TRBJ1-2,14,TRBV2,CASSRDPSVYGYTF
TRBJ1-5,14,TRBV19,CASSIDGNNQPQHF
TRBJ2-1,12,TRBV2,CASSRDMAAQFF
TRBJ2-7,15,TRBV11-2,CASSSLVTRSYEQYF
TRBJ2-1,19,TRBV11-2,CASSLGFGVAGGRYNEQFF
TRBJ1-2,11,TRBV29-1,CSVYRDYGYTF
TRBJ1-5,15,TRBV6-5,CASSRDRVAGQPQHF
TRBJ1-2,16,TRBV5-4,CASSAPTGGASYGYTF